This TCR beta chain was sequenced during a study of T cell responses to AZD1222 COVID-19 vaccine. Findings and caveats of the study: Spike-specific TCR depth and breadth grew after two AZD1222 doses. Seropositive status at baseline applied to only six AZD1222 recipients.

CDR3 length: 13 residues. V was trimmed by 6 bases and J by 3 bases, leaving 11 bases between them. Germline V lookup: CDR1 SGHTA, CDR2 FQGNSA. Details on this clone: The antigen is unknown.

Measured with immunoSEQ multiplex PCR; TCRdb has only the in-frame clones, and not every one. The sample holds some 150,000 clones; 70% to 90% are singletons and the top ten take 5.4%. Specimen: peripheral blood, collected 28 days after the second dose of the MenACWY control vaccine. This sequence joins TRBV7-2 and TRBJ1-1; D gene uncertain. The clonotype comes from an adult who received the MenACWY meningococcal vaccine as a control. CDR3 coding DNA: TGTGCCAGCAGAAAAGATTACGACACTGAAGCTTTCTTT. Residues: CASRKDYDTEAFF.